In its sample, the clone carrying this T cell receptor (beta chain) ranks as medium-sized. This sample stems from a study of metastatic and nonmetastatic thyroid tumors. No patient had received any treatment before thyroid surgery. TCRdb re-clonotyped the PCR reads through MiXCR. The table records fewer than 7,000 clones, 15% to 20% of them present only once. The germline V gene encodes CDR1 DFQATT and CDR2 SNEGSKA (reference sequence). The V gene end was trimmed by 2 bases and the J gene end by 4 bases; junction bases not matched to a gene: 9. This CDR3 has 15 residues. The chain links TRBV20-1 to TRBJ1-1; 8 nucleotides align to TRBD1. Sequencing was done on a sample of adjacent normal tissue. The TCR originated in a female donor with papillary thyroid cancer or a benign thyroid nodule (not recorded which). Some clones in this sample may be carry-over from other donors' samples. The CDR3 nucleotides read TGCAGTGCTAGAAGGCAGGGGGCTTGGGTCACTGAAGCTTTCTTT. Encoded protein: CSARRQGAWVTEAFF.